The source of this TCR beta chain is a study of blood T cell repertoires in COVID-19. Study-level background: There were acute and convalescent COVID-19 samples, and they came from the United States, Italy and Spain. Sources were T cells, B-cell-depleted T cells, or PBMCs; the material itself was cDNA or gDNA.

Per the authors' pipeline: Reference gene primer amplification in the assay estimated nucleated cell counts. Generated by immunoSEQ multiplex PCR, the TCRdb table keeps only in-frame clones and is missing some. V and J calls and clone size are as listed in that table; D and trimming were resolved from the DNA. Seen here are about 48,000 clones, just over 85% observed once, and the top ten hold around 3%. From germline, CDR1 is MGHRA and CDR2 YSYEKL. The CDR3 length is 13 residues. The ends were cut back, 5 bases at V and 1 base at J, with 8 bases in the middle. The gene calls are TRBV4-1 and TRBJ1-1; D is possibly TRBD1 (5 bases). The source of this sequence is a woman aged 80 or over with acute or convalescent COVID-19. Sequencing was done on a sample of peripheral blood. The CDR3 here is CASSIQGNTEAFF. CDR3 coding DNA: TGCGCCAGCAGCATTCAGGGGAACACTGAAGCTTTCTTT.